This T cell receptor beta chain was documented in a study of technical replicates of blood from several donors. V lost 6 bases and J lost 0; bases outside the gene matches: 12. The germline gives CDR1 SQVTM, CDR2 ANQGSEA. The CDR3 spans 16 residues. The repertoire was sequenced with immunoSEQ multiplex PCR; TCRdb's copy has only in-frame clones and lacks some. The table shows just under 100,000 clones, with 95% occurring only once. The sample was T cells isolated from PBMCs. This receptor was taken from a human donor in good health. The chain couples TRBV29-1 to TRBJ2-3; TRBD2 matches at 7 bases. CDR3 DNA: TGCAGCGTGGCGGCGGCTAGCGGCCGTAGCACAGATACGCAGTATTTT. It translates to CSVAAASGRSTDTQYF.